A selection of T cell receptor beta chains follows, all from one sample in a study of cytomegalovirus exposure and HLA in healthy donors. TCRdb's table, derived via immunoSEQ multiplex PCR, lists solely in-frame clones and lacks some. The sample carries under 140,000 clones, roughly 80% recorded once. The sample comprised PBMCs. Receptors originate from a man younger than 45 in good health and CMV-seropositive. Both conserved end residues are part of each CDR3. D genes are given only for firm matches. Some rows mark clone size as missing; the rest say once, few, many or name a class of expanded clone.

TRBD2	NA	TRBV6-5	TRBJ2-3	TGTGCCAGCAGTTACGGGGTAGCGGGGTCATCAGATACGCAGTATTTT	CASSYGVAGSSDTQYF
TRBD2	NA	TRBV4-2	TRBJ2-3	TGTGCCAGCAGCCAAGATCCCGGGACTAGAGGTCGAGATACGCAGTATTTT	CASSQDPGTRGRDTQYF
NA	NA	TRBV10-2	TRBJ2-5	TGCGCCAGCACCAGGGGGGCCTCGGAGACCCAGTACTTC	CASTRGASETQYF
TRBD2	few	TRBV6-1	TRBJ2-7	TGTGCCAGCAGTGTGGAAGCGGGAGCCTACGAGCAGTACTTC	CASSVEAGAYEQYF
NA	NA	TRBV2	TRBJ2-3	TGTGCCAGCAGTGAAGGGTGGGGAGTGAGCACAGATACGCAGTATTTT	CASSEGWGVSTDTQYF
TRBD1	once	TRBV18	TRBJ2-7	TGTGCCAGCTCGGCCGGGACAGGGGGCTCCTACGAGCAGTACTTC	CASSAGTGGSYEQYF
TRBD2	NA	TRBV9	TRBJ2-1	TGTGCCAGCAGCGGGGGGACTAGCGGGGGGAGCTCCTACAATGAGCAGTTCTTC	CASSGGTSGGSSYNEQFF
TRBD2	NA	TRBV2	TRBJ2-1	TGTGCCAGCTCGGATAGCGGGGGGTACAATGAGCAGTTCTTC	CASSDSGGYNEQFF
NA	NA	TRBV6-6	TRBJ1-3	TGTGCCAGCAGTTACTCTATTGGAAACACCATATATTTT	CASSYSIGNTIYF
NA	NA	TRBV18	TRBJ2-7	TGTGCCAGCTCACCCTCGGCGGGGGCCATCGACGAGCAGTACTTC	CASSPSAGAIDEQYF
NA	NA	TRBV6-5	TRBJ1-2	TGTGCCAGCAGTTACTATTTGGGCGGCTACACCTTC	CASSYYLGGYTF
NA	NA	TRBV5-1	TRBJ2-3	TGCGCCAGCAGCTGGAATCGACAGGAAGATACGCAGTATTTT	CASSWNRQEDTQYF
TRBD1	NA	TRBV9	TRBJ2-3	TGTGCCAGCAGCCCCCAGGGACAGAGCACAGATACGCAGTATTTT	CASSPQGQSTDTQYF
NA	once	TRBV5-4	TRBJ2-5	TGTGCCAGCAGCTTGATCGGGACTGTCGAGTACTTC	CASSLIGTVEYF
NA	NA	TRBV6-5	TRBJ1-1	TGTGCCAGCAGTTACGGGCCCAACACTGAAGCTTTCTTT	CASSYGPNTEAFF